The rows below give T cell receptor beta chains drawn from one sample of a study of shared clonotypes between healthy human individuals. TCRdb's copy holds only in-frame clones and misses some; the assay was immunoSEQ multiplex PCR. The sample includes 2.3 million or so clones, approximately 93% seen only once; the top ten take roughly 0.36%. Sample: naive CD4+ T cells from PBMCs. The receptors derive from a man younger than 35 in good health. Some clones in this sample may be carry-over from other donors' samples. CDR3s include the opening cysteine and the closing phenylalanine or tryptophan. Fields, in order: V gene, clone size, J gene, CDR3 length, D gene, CDR3 DNA, CDR3 protein. A D gene is named only where the DNA matches it firmly. Clone sizes are given selectively: once, few, many, or a class where the clone is expanded.

V gene: TRBV28; clone size: once; J gene: TRBJ1-4; CDR3 length: 15; D gene: TRBD1; CDR3 DNA: TGTGCCAGCAGTCTACCGGGACAGGGGCGAGTAAAACTGTTTTTT; CDR3 protein: CASSLPGQGRVKLFF
V gene: TRBV27; clone size: .; J gene: TRBJ2-7; CDR3 length: 18; D gene: .; CDR3 DNA: TGTGCCAGCAGTTTCAGGTGGAGGCAGGCCGGTAGCTCCTACGAGCAGTACTTC; CDR3 protein: CASSFRWRQAGSSYEQYF
V gene: TRBV2; clone size: .; J gene: TRBJ1-5; CDR3 length: 14; D gene: TRBD1; CDR3 DNA: TGTGCCAGCAGGGGGGACAGCGACAATCAGCCCCAGCATTTT; CDR3 protein: CASRGDSDNQPQHF
V gene: TRBV7-2; clone size: .; J gene: TRBJ2-7; CDR3 length: 15; D gene: TRBD2; CDR3 DNA: TGTGCCAGCAGCTTAGTACTAGCGGGAGTAGGTGAGCAGTACTTC; CDR3 protein: CASSLVLAGVGEQYF
V gene: TRBV25-1; clone size: .; J gene: TRBJ2-1; CDR3 length: 16; D gene: TRBD2; CDR3 DNA: TGTGCCAGCAGTGCCGGAGTACCGGGACTAGCTTTTAAACAGTTCTTC; CDR3 protein: CASSAGVPGLAFKQFF
V gene: TRBV7-9; clone size: few; J gene: TRBJ1-5; CDR3 length: 15; D gene: TRBD1; CDR3 DNA: TGTGCCAGCAGCTGGACAGGGGGGAACGATCAGCCCCAGCATTTT; CDR3 protein: CASSWTGGNDQPQHF
V gene: TRBV29-1; clone size: .; J gene: TRBJ2-3; CDR3 length: 12; D gene: .; CDR3 DNA: TGCAGCGTTGCGGGCAGCACAGATACGCAGTATTTT; CDR3 protein: CSVAGSTDTQYF
V gene: TRBV4-2; clone size: few; J gene: TRBJ1-1; CDR3 length: 14; D gene: .; CDR3 DNA: TGTGCCAGCAGCCAGAAGCAGGGAGGCACTGAAGCTTTCTTT; CDR3 protein: CASSQKQGGTEAFF
V gene: TRBV30; clone size: .; J gene: TRBJ1-1; CDR3 length: 13; D gene: .; CDR3 DNA: TGTGCCTGGACTTACCGGGGGACCAGGTCGGCTTTCTTT; CDR3 protein: CAWTYRGTRSAFF
V gene: TRBV9; clone size: .; J gene: TRBJ2-3; CDR3 length: 13; D gene: .; CDR3 DNA: TGTGCCAGCAGCGTAGGGCCCACAGATACGCAGTATTTT; CDR3 protein: CASSVGPTDTQYF
V gene: TRBV2; clone size: .; J gene: TRBJ1-2; CDR3 length: 13; D gene: .; CDR3 DNA: TGTGCCAGCAGTGAACAGCCACCCAATGGCTACACCTTC; CDR3 protein: CASSEQPPNGYTF
V gene: TRBV5-4; clone size: .; J gene: TRBJ2-2; CDR3 length: 13; D gene: .; CDR3 DNA: TGTGCCAGCAGCTTGGCCAACACCGGGGAGCTGTTTTTT; CDR3 protein: CASSLANTGELFF
V gene: TRBV7-2; clone size: .; J gene: TRBJ2-1; CDR3 length: 15; D gene: TRBD1; CDR3 DNA: TGTGCCAGCAGCTTAGTGCAGGGGGCTTACAATGAGCAGTTCTTC; CDR3 protein: CASSLVQGAYNEQFF
V gene: TRBV4-1; clone size: .; J gene: TRBJ1-1; CDR3 length: 15; D gene: .; CDR3 DNA: TGCGCCAGCAGCCAAGGGGTTGACATGAACACTGAAGCTTTCTTT; CDR3 protein: CASSQGVDMNTEAFF
V gene: TRBV5-1; clone size: .; J gene: TRBJ2-5; CDR3 length: 13; D gene: .; CDR3 DNA: TGCGCCAGCAGCTTGGCCTCAGGGGAGACCCAGTACTTC; CDR3 protein: CASSLASGETQYF
V gene: TRBV18; clone size: .; J gene: TRBJ1-2; CDR3 length: 15; D gene: .; CDR3 DNA: TGTGCCAGCTCACCACCGGGCTCAAGGATTGAGGGCTACACCTTC; CDR3 protein: CASSPPGSRIEGYTF
V gene: TRBV7-6; clone size: .; J gene: TRBJ2-2; CDR3 length: 16; D gene: .; CDR3 DNA: TGTGCCAGCAGCTTAGCGCTCGGGTTTGGGACCGGGGAGCTGTTTTTT; CDR3 protein: CASSLALGFGTGELFF
V gene: TRBV7-6; clone size: .; J gene: TRBJ2-2; CDR3 length: 14; D gene: .; CDR3 DNA: TGTGCCAGCACCCAAGTGGCTGGGAGCGGGGAGCTGTTTTTT; CDR3 protein: CASTQVAGSGELFF
V gene: TRBV5-1; clone size: .; J gene: TRBJ2-4; CDR3 length: 14; D gene: TRBD1; CDR3 DNA: TGCGCCAGCAGCCAGAGGACAGGCGAAAACATTCAGTACTTC; CDR3 protein: CASSQRTGENIQYF
V gene: TRBV6-5; clone size: .; J gene: TRBJ2-5; CDR3 length: 15; D gene: TRBD1; CDR3 DNA: TGTGCCAGCAGTCTAAACAGGGGCCTTCGGGAGACCCAGTACTTC; CDR3 protein: CASSLNRGLRETQYF
V gene: TRBV11-3; clone size: .; J gene: TRBJ2-7; CDR3 length: 13; D gene: TRBD1; CDR3 DNA: TGTGCCGGACCGGGACAGGGCCTTTACGAGCAGTACTTC; CDR3 protein: CAGPGQGLYEQYF
V gene: TRBV18; clone size: .; J gene: TRBJ2-7; CDR3 length: 13; D gene: .; CDR3 DNA: TGTGCCAGCTCAGAAGATCAGGGTCAAGGGCAGTACTTC; CDR3 protein: CASSEDQGQGQYF
V gene: TRBV27; clone size: .; J gene: TRBJ1-2; CDR3 length: 14; D gene: TRBD1; CDR3 DNA: TGTGCCAGCAGTTTCAGGGGGCGCGAAAATGGCTACACCTTC; CDR3 protein: CASSFRGRENGYTF
V gene: TRBV28; clone size: .; J gene: TRBJ2-7; CDR3 length: 13; D gene: .; CDR3 DNA: TGTGCCAGCACCCCACAAAGCTCCTACGAGCAGTACTTC; CDR3 protein: CASTPQSSYEQYF
V gene: TRBV9; clone size: .; J gene: TRBJ1-3; CDR3 length: 15; D gene: TRBD1; CDR3 DNA: TGTGCCAGCAGCGACAGGGGGAATACTGGAAACACCATATATTTT; CDR3 protein: CASSDRGNTGNTIYF
V gene: TRBV10-3; clone size: .; J gene: TRBJ2-7; CDR3 length: 13; D gene: .; CDR3 DNA: TGTGCCATCACCCGCGGCCGGGACCGCGAGCAGTACTTC; CDR3 protein: CAITRGRDREQYF
V gene: TRBV18; clone size: .; J gene: TRBJ1-1; CDR3 length: 17; D gene: TRBD1; CDR3 DNA: TGTGCCAGCTCATCACTCGGGACAGGGGGTAGGAACACTGAAGCTTTCTTT; CDR3 protein: CASSSLGTGGRNTEAFF
V gene: TRBV9; clone size: .; J gene: TRBJ2-7; CDR3 length: 15; D gene: .; CDR3 DNA: TGTGCCAGCAGCGTAGCTCCAGGGTCCGATTACGAGCAGTACTTC; CDR3 protein: CASSVAPGSDYEQYF
V gene: TRBV4-3; clone size: .; J gene: TRBJ2-7; CDR3 length: 17; D gene: .; CDR3 DNA: TGCGCCAGCAGCGGGAGAGGGCCGGGACATGGATCCTACGAGCAGTACTTC; CDR3 protein: CASSGRGPGHGSYEQYF
V gene: TRBV18; clone size: .; J gene: TRBJ2-7; CDR3 length: 13; D gene: .; CDR3 DNA: TGTGCCAGCACTCACCCCCAGGGCTACGAGCAGTACTTC; CDR3 protein: CASTHPQGYEQYF
V gene: TRBV4-1; clone size: .; J gene: TRBJ1-2; CDR3 length: 12; D gene: .; CDR3 DNA: TGCGCCAGCAGCCAAGAGGATTATGGCTACACCTTC; CDR3 protein: CASSQEDYGYTF
V gene: TRBV28; clone size: .; J gene: TRBJ1-1; CDR3 length: 13; D gene: .; CDR3 DNA: TGTGCCACCGGGGGCAGAATGAACACTGAAGCTTTCTTT; CDR3 protein: CATGGRMNTEAFF
V gene: TRBV7-9; clone size: few; J gene: TRBJ1-2; CDR3 length: 14; D gene: .; CDR3 DNA: TGTGCCAGCAGCTTATCAGGTTCCTACTATGGCTACACCTTC; CDR3 protein: CASSLSGSYYGYTF
V gene: TRBV27; clone size: .; J gene: TRBJ2-3; CDR3 length: 16; D gene: .; CDR3 DNA: TGTGCCAGCAGTACCACTAGCTGGGTAGACACAGATACGCAGTATTTT; CDR3 protein: CASSTTSWVDTDTQYF
V gene: TRBV10-3; clone size: .; J gene: TRBJ1-1; CDR3 length: 14; D gene: .; CDR3 DNA: TGTGCCATCAGCAACAGCAATCTGAACACTGAAGCTTTCTTT; CDR3 protein: CAISNSNLNTEAFF
V gene: TRBV5-1; clone size: .; J gene: TRBJ2-7; CDR3 length: 15; D gene: TRBD2; CDR3 DNA: TGCGCCAGCAGCGTAGGACTAGCGGGGGACTACGAGCAGTACTTC; CDR3 protein: CASSVGLAGDYEQYF
V gene: TRBV6-6; clone size: .; J gene: TRBJ2-5; CDR3 length: 11; D gene: .; CDR3 DNA: TGTGCCAGCAGTTCATACGAGACCCAGTACTTC; CDR3 protein: CASSSYETQYF
V gene: TRBV27; clone size: .; J gene: TRBJ1-2; CDR3 length: 14; D gene: .; CDR3 DNA: TGTGCCAGCAGCCCCCCAGGAGGGAACTATGGCTACACCTTC; CDR3 protein: CASSPPGGNYGYTF
V gene: TRBV7-9; clone size: .; J gene: TRBJ2-3; CDR3 length: 15; D gene: .; CDR3 DNA: TGTGCCAGCAGCCCGGGACAAATTAACACAGATACGCAGTATTTT; CDR3 protein: CASSPGQINTDTQYF